A selection of T cell receptor beta chains follows, all from one sample in a study of T cell responses to AZD1222 COVID-19 vaccine. The data were produced by immunoSEQ multiplex PCR, yet TCRdb's version contains in-frame clones alone and is incomplete. The sample carries about 150,000 clones, 93% recorded once. Sequencing used peripheral blood, obtained on day 0 of AZD1222 vaccination. The receptor set was obtained from an adult in good health. Both conserved end residues are part of each CDR3. D genes are given only for firm matches.

v_call	d_call	cdr3_length	j_call	cdr3_nt	cdr3_aa
TRBV3-1/TRBV3-2	TRBD1	16	TRBJ2-1	TGTGCCAGCACCAGAATGTGGACAGGAGAAAACAATGAGCAGTTCTTC	CASTRMWTGENNEQFF
TRBV7-6	NA	15	TRBJ2-3	TGTGCCAGCAGCTTCAGGGACTTTAGCACAGATACGCAGTATTTT	CASSFRDFSTDTQYF
TRBV7-9	NA	13	TRBJ1-5	TGTGCCAGCAGCTTACAGAGCAATCAGCCCCAGCATTTT	CASSLQSNQPQHF
TRBV6-5	TRBD1	14	TRBJ1-2	TGTGCCAGCACATACAGGGGGCTTGGCTATGGCTACACCTTC	CASTYRGLGYGYTF
TRBV5-4	NA	15	TRBJ1-1	TGTGCCAGCAGCTTAGGTATAGGCAGGAACACTGAAGCTTTCTTT	CASSLGIGRNTEAFF
TRBV5-1	NA	16	TRBJ1-6	TGCGCCAGCAGCGTCAGGGGAAGAGCCTATAATTCACCCCTCCACTTT	CASSVRGRAYNSPLHF
TRBV29-1	NA	14	TRBJ1-1	TGCAGCGTTGAAGAACCATCGATGAACACTGAAGCTTTCTTT	CSVEEPSMNTEAFF
TRBV4-1	NA	15	TRBJ1-5	TGCGCCAGCAGCCAAGTGATCCCGAACAATCAGCCCCAGCATTTT	CASSQVIPNNQPQHF
TRBV12-3/TRBV12-4	TRBD1	13	TRBJ2-6	TGTGCCAGCAGCACAGGGGTTTCCAACGTCCTGACTTTC	CASSTGVSNVLTF
TRBV14	NA	15	TRBJ1-1	TGTGCCAGCAGCCAGAGAAGTGGGGGTTGGACTGAAGCTTTCTTT	CASSQRSGGWTEAFF
TRBV7-2	NA	14	TRBJ1-6	TGTGCCAGCAGCTTAGGGTTGTGGGACTCACCCCTCCACTTT	CASSLGLWDSPLHF